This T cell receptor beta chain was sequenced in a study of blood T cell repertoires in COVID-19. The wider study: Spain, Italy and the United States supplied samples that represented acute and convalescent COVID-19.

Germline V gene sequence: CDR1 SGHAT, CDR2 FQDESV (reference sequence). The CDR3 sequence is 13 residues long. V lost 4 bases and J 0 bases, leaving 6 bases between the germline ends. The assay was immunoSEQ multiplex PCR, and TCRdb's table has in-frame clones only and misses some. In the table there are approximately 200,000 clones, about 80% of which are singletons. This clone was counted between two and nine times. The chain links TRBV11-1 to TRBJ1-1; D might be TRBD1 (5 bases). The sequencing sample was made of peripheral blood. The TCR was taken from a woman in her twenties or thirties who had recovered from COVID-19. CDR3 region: CASSSDMNTEAFF. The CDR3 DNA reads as TGTGCCAGCAGCTCGGACATGAACACTGAAGCTTTCTTT. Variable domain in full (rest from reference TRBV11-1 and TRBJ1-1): EAEVAQSPRYKITEKSQAVAFWCDPISGHATLYWYRQILGQGPELLVQFQDESVVDDSQLPKDRFSAERLKGVDSTLKIQPAELGDSAMYLCASSSDMNTEAFFGQGTRLTVV.